This T cell receptor beta chain was recorded in a study of blood T cell repertoires in COVID-19 (dated by TCRdb to about 2020). For context, the study as a whole: The collaborator samples originated in the United States, Italy and Spain and spanned the acute and convalescent phases of COVID-19. The material from the prospective study consisted of cDNA or gDNA derived from T cells, B-cell-depleted T cells, or PBMCs. Deeply sampled blood TCRbeta repertoires from subjects exposed to, actively infected with, or recovered from COVID-19 were included in the dataset. The repertoires were released in a freely available public database meant as a resource for research on the immune response to SARS-CoV-2. Samples came from the ongoing ImmuneRACE study (first 160 participants) plus 1,254 subjects from 6 global collaborators. Nearly every sample came with metadata listing a de-identified subject ID, COVID-19 status, age in years and sex. Where available, HLA class I and class II types were obtained from metadata supplied by the sample provider rather than from assay-based typing. Study-wide conclusions, independent of this receptor: The amount of clinical and demographic metadata varied by source and participant and was provided uncurated.

TCRbeta CDR3 regions were amplified from genomic DNA using the immunoSEQ Assay, a bias-controlled multiplex PCR. The source study handled its data this way. Nucleated cell counts per sample were estimated from amplification of reference gene primers within the assay. To quantify the absolute abundance of each unique TCRbeta CDR3 rearrangement, sequence reads were collapsed and filtered. For each sample, productive Simpson clonality was calculated as the square root of Simpson's diversity index across productive rearrangements. TCRdb retrieved this table from immuneACCESS and kept in-frame rearrangements only. Not all clones are present; in checked studies, unresolved V genes account for under half, and no reason is known for the remainder. That table is the source of V, J and clone size, and D and trimming were worked out from the DNA. Present in this sample are roughly 200,000 clones, 85% of which were seen just once. Around 7.8% of the sample lies in the top ten.

Whole blood was collected in K2EDTA tubes by collaborating institutions according to the institutions' own protocols. Collaborator samples were shipped for TCRbeta analysis as frozen whole blood, isolated PBMCs, or DNA extracted from either sample type. As regards this clone: This clone's antigen is unknown. No base-level quality is on record; no much larger clone is a single base apart.

The CDR3 has 15 amino acids, counting the end cysteine and phenylalanine. The read is trimmed to its CDR3 DNA, 45 bases read in frame from base 1. CDR1 and CDR2 (MNHEY, SVGAGI) derive from the germline V gene. Cut back by 6 bases and 4 bases, the V and J ends lie 18 bases apart. Sequencing was performed on peripheral blood. The chain is assembled from TRBV6-5 and TRBJ2-5; the D gene is possibly TRBD1, with 7 bases matching. This sequence was found in a woman in her fifties or sixties with acute or convalescent COVID-19. Here the CDR3 is given as CASRLTQGGGETQYF. The DNA reads as follows: TGTGCCAGCAGACTCACTCAGGGGGGAGGAGAGACCCAGTACTTC.